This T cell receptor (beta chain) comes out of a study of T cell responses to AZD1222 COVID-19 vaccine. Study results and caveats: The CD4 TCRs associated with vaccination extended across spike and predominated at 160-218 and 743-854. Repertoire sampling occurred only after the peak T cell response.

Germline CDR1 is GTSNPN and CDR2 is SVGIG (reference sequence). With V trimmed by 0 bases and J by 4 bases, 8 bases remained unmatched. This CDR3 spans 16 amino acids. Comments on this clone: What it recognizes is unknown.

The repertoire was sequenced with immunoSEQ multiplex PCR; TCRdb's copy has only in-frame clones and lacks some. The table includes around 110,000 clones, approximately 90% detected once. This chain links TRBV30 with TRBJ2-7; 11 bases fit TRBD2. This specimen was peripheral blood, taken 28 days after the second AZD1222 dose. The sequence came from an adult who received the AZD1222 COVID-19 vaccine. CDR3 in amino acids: CAWSVPLAGGPYEQYF. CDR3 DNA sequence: TGTGCCTGGAGTGTACCCTTAGCGGGAGGGCCTTACGAGCAGTACTTC.